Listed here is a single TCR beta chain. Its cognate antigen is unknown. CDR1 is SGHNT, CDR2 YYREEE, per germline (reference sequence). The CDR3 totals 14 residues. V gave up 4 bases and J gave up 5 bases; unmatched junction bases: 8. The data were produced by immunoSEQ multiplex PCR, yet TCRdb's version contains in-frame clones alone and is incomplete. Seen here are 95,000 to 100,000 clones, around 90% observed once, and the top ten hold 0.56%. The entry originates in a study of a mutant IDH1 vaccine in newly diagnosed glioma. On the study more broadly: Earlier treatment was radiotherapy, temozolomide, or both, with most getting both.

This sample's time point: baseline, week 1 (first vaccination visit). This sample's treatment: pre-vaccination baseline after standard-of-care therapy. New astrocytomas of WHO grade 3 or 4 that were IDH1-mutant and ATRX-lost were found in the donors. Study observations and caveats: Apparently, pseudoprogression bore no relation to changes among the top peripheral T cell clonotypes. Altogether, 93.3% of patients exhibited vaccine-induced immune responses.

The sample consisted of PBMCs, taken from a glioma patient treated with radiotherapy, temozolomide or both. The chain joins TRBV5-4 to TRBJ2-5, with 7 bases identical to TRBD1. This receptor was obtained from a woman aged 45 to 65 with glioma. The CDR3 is CASSPEGGWETQYF. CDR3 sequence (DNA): TGTGCCAGCAGCCCGGAAGGGGGCTGGGAGACCCAGTACTTC. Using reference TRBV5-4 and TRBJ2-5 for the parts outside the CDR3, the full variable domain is ETGVTQSPTHLIKTRGQQVTLRCSSQSGHNTVSWYQQALGQGPQFIFQYYREEENGRGNFPPRFSGLQFPNYSSELNVNALELDDSALYLCASSPEGGWETQYFGPGTRLLVL.